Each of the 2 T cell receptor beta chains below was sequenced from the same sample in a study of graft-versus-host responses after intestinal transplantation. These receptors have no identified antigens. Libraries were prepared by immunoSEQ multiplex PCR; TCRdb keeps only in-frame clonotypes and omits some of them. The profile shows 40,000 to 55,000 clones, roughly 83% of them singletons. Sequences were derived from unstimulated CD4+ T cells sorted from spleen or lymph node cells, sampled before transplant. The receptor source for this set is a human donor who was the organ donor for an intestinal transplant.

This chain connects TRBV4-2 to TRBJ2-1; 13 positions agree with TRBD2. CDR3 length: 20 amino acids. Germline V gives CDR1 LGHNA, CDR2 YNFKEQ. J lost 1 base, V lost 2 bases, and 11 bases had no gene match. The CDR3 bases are TGTGCCAGCAGCCAAACATCGCCGGCGGGACTAGCGGGGTCCTACAATGAGCAGTTCTTC. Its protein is CASSQTSPAGLAGSYNEQFF.

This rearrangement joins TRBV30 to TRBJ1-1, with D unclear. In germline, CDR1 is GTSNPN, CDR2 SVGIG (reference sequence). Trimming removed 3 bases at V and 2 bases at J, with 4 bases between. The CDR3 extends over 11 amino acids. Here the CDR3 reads CAWRFNTEAFF. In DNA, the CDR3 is TGTGCCTGGAGATTTAACACTGAAGCTTTCTTT.